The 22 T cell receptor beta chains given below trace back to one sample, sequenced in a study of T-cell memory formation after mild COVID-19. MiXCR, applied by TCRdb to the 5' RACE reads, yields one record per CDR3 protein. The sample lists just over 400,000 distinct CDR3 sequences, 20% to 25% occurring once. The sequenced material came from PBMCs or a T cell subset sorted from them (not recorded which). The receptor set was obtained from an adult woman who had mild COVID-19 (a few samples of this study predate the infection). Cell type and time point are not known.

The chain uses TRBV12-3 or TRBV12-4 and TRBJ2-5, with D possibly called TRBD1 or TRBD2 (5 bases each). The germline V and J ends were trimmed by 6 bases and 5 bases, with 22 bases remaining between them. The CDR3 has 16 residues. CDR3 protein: CASSMPWGRKGETQYF. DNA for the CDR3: TGTGCCAGCAGCATGCCGTGGGGACGGAAAGGGGAGACCCAGTACTTC.

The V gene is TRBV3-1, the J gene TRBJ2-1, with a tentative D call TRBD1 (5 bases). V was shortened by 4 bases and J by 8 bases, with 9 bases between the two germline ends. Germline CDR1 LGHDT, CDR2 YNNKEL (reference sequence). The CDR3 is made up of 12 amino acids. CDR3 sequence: CASSRGLDEQFF. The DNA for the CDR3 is TGTGCCAGCAGCCGGGGCTTAGATGAGCAGTTCTTC.

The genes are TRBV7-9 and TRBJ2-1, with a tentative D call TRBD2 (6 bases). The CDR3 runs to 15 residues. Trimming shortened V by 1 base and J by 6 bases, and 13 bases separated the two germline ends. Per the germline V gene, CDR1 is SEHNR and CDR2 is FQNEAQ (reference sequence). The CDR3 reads CASSLGAGDTNEQFF. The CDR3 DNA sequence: TGTGCCAGCAGCTTAGGAGCGGGCGATACCAATGAGCAGTTCTTC.

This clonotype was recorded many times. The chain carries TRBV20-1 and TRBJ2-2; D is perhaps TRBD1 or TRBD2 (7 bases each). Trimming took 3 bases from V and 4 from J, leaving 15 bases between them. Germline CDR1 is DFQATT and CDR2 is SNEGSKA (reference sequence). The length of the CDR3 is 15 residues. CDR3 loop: CSARREGATTGELFF. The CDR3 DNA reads TGCAGTGCTAGGAGGGAGGGGGCGACCACCGGGGAGCTGTTTTTT.

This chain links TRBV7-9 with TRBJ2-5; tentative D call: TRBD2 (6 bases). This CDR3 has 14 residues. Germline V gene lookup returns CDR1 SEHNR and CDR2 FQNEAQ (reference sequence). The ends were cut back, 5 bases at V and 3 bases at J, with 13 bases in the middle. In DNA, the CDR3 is TGTGCCAGCAGCCCGGACTACCGGAAAGAGACCCAGTACTTC. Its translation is CASSPDYRKETQYF.

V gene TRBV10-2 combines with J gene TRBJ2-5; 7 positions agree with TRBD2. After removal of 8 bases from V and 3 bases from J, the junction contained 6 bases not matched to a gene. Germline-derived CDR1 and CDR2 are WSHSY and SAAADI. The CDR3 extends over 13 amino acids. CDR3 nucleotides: TGCGCCAGCGCCTCTAGCGGAAAAGAGACCCAGTACTTC. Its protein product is CASASSGKETQYF.

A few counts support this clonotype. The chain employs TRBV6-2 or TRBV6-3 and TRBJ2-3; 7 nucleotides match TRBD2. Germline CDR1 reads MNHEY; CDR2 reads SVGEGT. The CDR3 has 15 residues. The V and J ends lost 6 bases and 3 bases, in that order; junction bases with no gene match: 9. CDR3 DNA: TGTGCCAGCAGAGGCGGACCGGGAGGTACAGATACGCAGTATTTT. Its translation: CASRGGPGGTDTQYF.

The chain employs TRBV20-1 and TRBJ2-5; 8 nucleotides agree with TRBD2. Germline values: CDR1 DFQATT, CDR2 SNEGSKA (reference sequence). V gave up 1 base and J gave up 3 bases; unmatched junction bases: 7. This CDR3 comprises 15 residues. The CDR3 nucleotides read TGCAGTGCTAGAGGTTGGGCGGGGGGCGAAGAGACCCAGTACTTC. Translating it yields CSARGWAGGEETQYF.

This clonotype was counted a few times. CDR3 sequence reads: CASSQTANTEAFF. The CDR3, as DNA: TGTGCCAGCAGCCAGACAGCGAACACTGAAGCTTTCTTT. This sequence joins TRBV6-2 or TRBV6-3 and TRBJ1-1; maybe TRBD1 (5 bases). Germline V CDR1 and CDR2: MNHEY, SVGEGT. V shed 6 bases and J shed 1 base, with 9 bases lying between them. CDR3 length equals 13 residues.

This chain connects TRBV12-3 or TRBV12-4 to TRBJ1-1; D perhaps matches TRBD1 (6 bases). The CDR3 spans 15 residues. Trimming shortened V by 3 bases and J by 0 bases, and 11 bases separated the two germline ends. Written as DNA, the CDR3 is TGTGCCAGCAGTTTCCCCGGGGGCTTGAACACTGAAGCTTTCTTT. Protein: CASSFPGGLNTEAFF.

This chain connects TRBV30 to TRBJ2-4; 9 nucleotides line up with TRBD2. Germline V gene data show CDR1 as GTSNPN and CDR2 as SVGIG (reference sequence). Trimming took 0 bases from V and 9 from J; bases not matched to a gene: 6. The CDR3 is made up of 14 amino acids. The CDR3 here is CAWSVGTAGGIQYF. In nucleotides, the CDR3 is TGTGCCTGGAGTGTGGGGACAGCGGGAGGCATTCAGTACTTC.

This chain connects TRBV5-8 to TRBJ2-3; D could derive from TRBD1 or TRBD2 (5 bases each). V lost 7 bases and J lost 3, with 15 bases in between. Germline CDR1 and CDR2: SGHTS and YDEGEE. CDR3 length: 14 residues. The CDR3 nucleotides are TGTGCCAGCGTCCGTGGGACCCTGACAGATACGCAGTATTTT. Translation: CASVRGTLTDTQYF.

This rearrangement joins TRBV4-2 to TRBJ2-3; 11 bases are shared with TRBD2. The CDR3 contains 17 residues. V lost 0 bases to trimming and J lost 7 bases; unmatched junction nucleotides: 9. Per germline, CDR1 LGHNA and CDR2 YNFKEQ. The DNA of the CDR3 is TGTGCCAGCAGCCAAGATTCTGTAGCGGGGGGGCTTTATACGCAGTATTTT. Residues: CASSQDSVAGGLYTQYF.

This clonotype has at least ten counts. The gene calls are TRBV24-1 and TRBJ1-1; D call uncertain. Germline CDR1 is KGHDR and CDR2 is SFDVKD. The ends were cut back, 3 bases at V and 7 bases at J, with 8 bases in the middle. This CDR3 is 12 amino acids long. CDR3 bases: TGTGCCACCAGTGATGTAGGCCATGAAGCTTTCTTT. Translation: CATSDVGHEAFF.

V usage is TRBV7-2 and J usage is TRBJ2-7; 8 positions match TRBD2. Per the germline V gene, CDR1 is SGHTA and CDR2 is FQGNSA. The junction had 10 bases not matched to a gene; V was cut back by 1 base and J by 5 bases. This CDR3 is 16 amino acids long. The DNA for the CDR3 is TGTGCCAGCAGCTTAGTCGGTCCGGGAGGGCCCAACGAGCAGTACTTC. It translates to CASSLVGPGGPNEQYF.

The DNA of the CDR3 is TGTGCCAGCACCACTATTGTTGCTGGAAACTCCTACGAGCAGTACTTC. This gives the protein CASTTIVAGNSYEQYF. The chain uses TRBV27 and TRBJ2-7; unclear D gene. This CDR3 is 16 amino acids long. Trimming stripped 7 bases from V and 0 bases from J, with 19 bases between. Germline CDR1 MNHEY, CDR2 SMNVEV (reference sequence).

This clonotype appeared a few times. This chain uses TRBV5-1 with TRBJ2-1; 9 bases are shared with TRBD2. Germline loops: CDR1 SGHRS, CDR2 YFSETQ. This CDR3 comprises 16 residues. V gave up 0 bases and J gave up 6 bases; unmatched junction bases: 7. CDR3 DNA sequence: TGCGCCAGCAGCTTGGAGGCGGGAGGGCCCCCCAATGAGCAGTTCTTC. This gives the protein CASSLEAGGPPNEQFF.

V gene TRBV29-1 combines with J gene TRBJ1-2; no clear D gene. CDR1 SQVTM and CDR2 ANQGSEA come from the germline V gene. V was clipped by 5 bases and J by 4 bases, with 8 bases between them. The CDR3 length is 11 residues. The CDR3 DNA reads TGCAGCGTTAGGGCGGGCTATGGCTACACCTTC. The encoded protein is CSVRAGYGYTF. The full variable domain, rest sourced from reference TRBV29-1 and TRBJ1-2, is SAVISQKPSRDICQRGTSLTIQCQVDSQVTMMFWYRQQPGQSLTLIATANQGSEATYESGFVIDKFPISRPNLTFSTLTVSNMSPEDSSIYLCSVRAGYGYTFGSGTRLTVV.

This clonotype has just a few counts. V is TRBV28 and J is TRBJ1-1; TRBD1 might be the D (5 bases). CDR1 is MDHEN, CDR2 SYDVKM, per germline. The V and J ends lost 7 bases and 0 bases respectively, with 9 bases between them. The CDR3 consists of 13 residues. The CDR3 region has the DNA TGTGCCAGCATGGGACGGATGAACACTGAAGCTTTCTTT. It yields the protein CASMGRMNTEAFF.

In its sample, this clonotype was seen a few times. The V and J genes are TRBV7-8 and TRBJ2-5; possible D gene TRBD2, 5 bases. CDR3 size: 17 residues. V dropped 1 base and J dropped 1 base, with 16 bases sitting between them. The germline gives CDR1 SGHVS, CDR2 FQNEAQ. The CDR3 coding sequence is TGTGCCAGCAGCTTAGTAGTGGTTCGAGGGTCCCAAGAGACCCAGTACTTC. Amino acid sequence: CASSLVVVRGSQETQYF.

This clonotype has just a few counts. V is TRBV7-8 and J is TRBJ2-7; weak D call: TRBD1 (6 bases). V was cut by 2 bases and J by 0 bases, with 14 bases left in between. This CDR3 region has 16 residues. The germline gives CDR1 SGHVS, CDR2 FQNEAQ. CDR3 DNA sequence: TGTGCCAGCAGCTTATCTACTACAGGGTTCTCCTACGAGCAGTACTTC. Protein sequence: CASSLSTTGFSYEQYF.

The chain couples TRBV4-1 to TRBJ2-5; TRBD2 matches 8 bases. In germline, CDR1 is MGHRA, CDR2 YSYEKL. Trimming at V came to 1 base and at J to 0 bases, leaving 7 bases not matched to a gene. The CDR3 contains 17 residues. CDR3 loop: CASSQGSQRGNQETQYF. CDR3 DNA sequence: TGCGCCAGCAGCCAAGGGAGCCAGCGGGGGAACCAAGAGACCCAGTACTTC.